This entry concerns a single TCR beta chain. Its target is not known. The record originates from a study of Ad26.COV2.S vaccination and SARS-CoV-2 variants. Overall study context: Intramuscularly, Ad26.COV2.S was given either once or twice, 56 days apart.

Treatment denoted: 19 received Ad26.COV2.S at low or high dose, single or two shots; about 5 received placebo; per-sample allocation not given. Sampling occurred on day 63 after the first vaccine or placebo injection. Assay: immunoSEQ multiplex PCR; the TCRdb copy retains only in-frame clones and omits some. The repertoire consists of some 350,000 clones, with around 90% occurring once and the leading ten covering roughly 6%. CDR1 and CDR2 from the germline V gene are SEHNR and FQNEAQ (reference sequence). The V gene lost 2 bases and the J gene lost 0 bases, with 16 bases spanning the gap. The CDR3 length is 17 residues. Study-level findings and limits: The study found higher spike-specific TCR breadth in vaccine than placebo recipients.

The chain has TRBV7-9 and TRBJ1-1; D is undetermined. The sequencing used peripheral blood, collected in a trial of Ad26.COV2.S vaccine versus placebo. The receptor comes from a person aged 18-65 years who received the Ad26.COV2.S COVID-19 vaccine or a placebo. The CDR3 DNA reads TGTGCCAGCAGCTTACTTTCGTTAGGAGTGATGAACACTGAAGCTTTCTTT. Translating it yields CASSLLSLGVMNTEAFF.